This T cell receptor (beta chain) is drawn from a study of blood T cell repertoires in COVID-19. CDR1 and CDR2 from the germline V gene are MNHNY and SVGAGI (reference sequence). This CDR3 has 15 amino acids. V dropped 5 bases and J dropped 2; count of bases not matched to a gene: 0. This table comes from immunoSEQ multiplex PCR, and its TCRdb copy is limited to in-frame clones, with some not included. The sample holds some 45,000 clones; 87% are singletons and the top ten take just over 15%. The sequence derives from a man in his fifties or sixties with active COVID-19. The sample taken for sequencing was peripheral blood. The chain has TRBV6-6 and TRBJ2-1; 13 bases fit TRBD2. DNA for the CDR3: TGTGCCAGCAGTACTAGCGGGGGGGCCTACAATGAGCAGTTCTTC. It is translated as CASSTSGGAYNEQFF.